This T cell receptor beta chain was retrieved from a study of Ad26.COV2.S vaccination and SARS-CoV-2 variants. Study outcomes and limitations: Vaccine recipients showed a spike-specific TCR breadth that was higher than in placebo recipients. Non-spike TCR breadth was similar in vaccine and placebo recipients. Breadth, reportedly substantial, characterized the spike-specific CD8+ and CD4+ T cell responses after vaccination. Analyses of TCR breadth and depth may have underestimated total T cell responses.

This CDR3 region has 12 residues. V shed 6 bases and J shed 0 bases, with 8 bases lying between them. Germline CDR1 reads SQVTM; CDR2 reads ANQGSEA. Method: immunoSEQ multiplex PCR; TCRdb's copy keeps in-frame clones and lacks some. The table lists roughly 100,000 clones, 60% to 85% of them singletons. In regard to this clone: Its target is unknown.

V is TRBV29-1 and J is TRBJ1-1; D not certain. The TCR comes from a human donor who had recovered from COVID-19. Source: peripheral blood, taken after recovery from COVID-19. Written as DNA, the CDR3 is TGCAGCGTACGGCAAATGAACACTGAAGCTTTCTTT. Encoded protein: CSVRQMNTEAFF.